A single sample is the source of the 24 T cell receptor beta chains below, sequenced in a study of T cells in Graves' hyperthyroidism and ophthalmopathy. Researchers took RNA transcripts and amplified the TCR beta CDR3 regions from them. Using the HTBI primer set, a first-round RT-PCR was run on the TCR CDR3. MiXCR, applied by TCRdb to the multiplex PCR reads, yields one record per CDR3 protein. The sample includes approximately 300,000 distinct CDR3 sequences, approximately 17% of them seen just once. The sequencing input was blood. These receptors all come from a man younger than 40 with Graves' hyperthyroidism.

This clonotype was seen more than once but under ten times. The chain couples TRBV2 to TRBJ1-2, with 10 bases that match TRBD1. Looked up from germline, CDR1 is SNHLY and CDR2 is FYNNEI. The CDR3 runs to 13 residues. V gave up 10 bases and J gave up 10 bases; unmatched junction bases: 12. CDR3 in amino acids: CATPGQGSISYTF. In DNA form, the CDR3 reads TGTGCCACCCCGGGACAGGGGTCGATCTCCTACACCTTC. Full variable domain (remainder filled in from reference TRBV2 and TRBJ1-2): EPEVTQTPSHQVTQMGQEVILRCVPISNHLYFYWYRQILGQKVEFLVSFYNNEISEKSEIFDDQFSVERPDGSNFTLKIRSTKLEDSAMYFCATPGQGSISYTFGSGTRLTVV.

Ten or more counts support this clonotype. The chain employs TRBV6-1 and TRBJ2-3; no firm D call. Germline-derived CDR1 and CDR2 are MNHNS and SASEGT. V lost 10 bases and J 0 bases, leaving 14 bases between the germline ends. This CDR3 spans 14 amino acids. Written as DNA, the CDR3 is TGTGCCACCCGCCGGACGGCTAGCACAGATACGCAGTATTTT. Protein: CATRRTASTDTQYF.

This clonotype was seen more than once but under ten times. The gene calls are TRBV4-1 and TRBJ2-7, with 7 bases fitting TRBD1. V lost 4 bases, J lost 2 bases, and 5 bases stayed unmatched. CDR1 is MGHRA, CDR2 YSYEKL, per germline. The CDR3 consists of 14 residues. CDR3 DNA: TGCGCCAGCAGCCCACAGGGGTCCCCCTACGAGCAGTACTTC. Translation: CASSPQGSPYEQYF.

The chain recombines TRBV29-1 with TRBJ1-3; D uncertain. The CDR3 length is 12 residues. Between the trimmed V and J ends, which lost 3 bases and 4 bases, there was a span of 7 bases. Per germline, CDR1 SQVTM and CDR2 ANQGSEA. CDR3: CSVEAGGNTIYF. DNA of the CDR3: TGCAGCGTTGAGGCAGGAGGAAACACCATATATTTT.

In its sample, this clonotype was seen many times. This chain uses TRBV28 with TRBJ1-2; D ambiguous. Germline V gene data show CDR1 as MDHEN and CDR2 as SYDVKM. V was clipped by 3 bases and J by 4 bases, with 9 bases between them. This CDR3 region has 13 residues. The CDR3 DNA is TGTGCCAGCAGTTTGTTGGCAGCCTATGGCTACACCTTC. Its translation: CASSLLAAYGYTF.

This clonotype was counted many times. J is TRBJ2-7 and V is TRBV30, with D perhaps being TRBD1 or TRBD2 (5 bases each). The CDR3 length is 12 residues. V was trimmed by 7 bases and J by 7 bases, leaving 17 bases between them. Per germline, CDR1 GTSNPN and CDR2 SVGIG (reference sequence). The CDR3 loop is CAYWGIVGEQYF. DNA for the CDR3: TGTGCCTATTGGGGGATCGTCGGAGAGCAGTACTTC.

The chain recombines TRBV11-2 with TRBJ2-2; D is perhaps TRBD2 (5 bases). Trimming left V 5 bases short and J 6 bases short, with 13 bases between. The CDR3 runs to 14 residues. The germline V gene encodes CDR1 SGHAT and CDR2 FQNNGV. The CDR3 coding sequence is TGTGCCAGCAGCGAAACTAGATTGTCCGGGGAGCTGTTTTTT. Amino acids: CASSETRLSGELFF.

In its sample, this clonotype was seen many times. The chain couples TRBV18 to TRBJ2-1; TRBD1 agrees at 7 bases. Trimming took 2 bases from V and 7 from J; bases not matched to a gene: 5. CDR3 length: 14 amino acids. CDR1 is KGHSH and CDR2 is LQKENI in the germline V gene. The CDR3 nucleotides are TGTGCCAGCTCACCAGGACAGGCAGGGAATGAGCAGTTCTTC. Amino acids: CASSPGQAGNEQFF. Variable domain in full (rest from reference TRBV18 and TRBJ2-1): NAGVMQNPRHLVRRRGQEARLRCSPMKGHSHVYWYRQLPEEGLKFMVYLQKENIIDESGMPKERFSAEFPKEGPSILRIQQVVRGDSAAYFCASSPGQAGNEQFFGPGTRLTVL.

J is TRBJ2-7 and V is TRBV6-1; 8 bases map to TRBD1. Germline CDR1 and CDR2: MNHNS and SASEGT. The junction had 5 bases not matched to a gene; V was cut back by 3 bases and J by 4 bases. CDR3 size: 14 residues. The DNA of the CDR3 is TGTGCCAGCAGTGATAGGACAGGGACGTACGAGCAGTACTTC. Protein: CASSDRTGTYEQYF.

This clonotype has ten or more counts. The CDR3 is CSARTSGRYEQYF. CDR3 sequence (DNA): TGCAGTGCTAGGACTAGCGGTCGCTACGAGCAGTACTTC. The V gene is TRBV20-1, the J gene TRBJ2-7, with TRBD2 matching 9 bases. The CDR3 spans 13 residues. Per the germline V gene, CDR1 is DFQATT and CDR2 is SNEGSKA (reference sequence). The junction had 3 bases not matched to a gene; V was cut back by 3 bases and J by 3 bases.

This clonotype was seen many times. The chain couples TRBV5-1 to TRBJ2-1, with TRBD1 matching 8 bases. Germline loops: CDR1 SGHRS, CDR2 YFSETQ. Germline trimming cut 2 bases from V and 7 bases from J; bases unmatched to any gene: 8. This CDR3 is 15 amino acids long. CDR3 amino acids: CASSFQGAGGNEQFF. The CDR3 DNA reads TGCGCCAGCAGCTTCCAGGGGGCAGGGGGGAATGAGCAGTTCTTC.

This chain links TRBV12-3 or TRBV12-4 with TRBJ2-5; D might be TRBD1 (6 bases). V gave up 3 bases and J gave up 1 base, with 15 bases separating them. The CDR3 has 16 residues. CDR3 residues: CASSLSFLGGQETQYF. The CDR3 coding sequence is TGTGCCAGCAGTTTGTCCTTTCTAGGGGGCCAAGAGACCCAGTACTTC.

In this sample, this clonotype turned up many times. The gene calls are TRBV29-1 and TRBJ1-2; weak D call: TRBD1 (6 bases). Deletions cut 3 bases from V and 8 bases from J, with 13 bases between. The germline gives CDR1 SQVTM, CDR2 ANQGSEA. CDR3 length: 12 amino acids. The CDR3, as DNA: TGCAGCGTTGACTGGGGGGGCTGGGGCTACACCTTC. This gives the protein CSVDWGGWGYTF.

There are a few counts of this clonotype. The rearrangement links TRBV4-1 to TRBJ1-5; TRBD1 matches 8 bases. Germline CDR1 is MGHRA and CDR2 is YSYEKL. The CDR3 spans 15 residues. J gave up 8 bases and V 4 bases, and 10 bases lay outside the gene matches. The CDR3 region has the DNA TGCGCCAGCAGCCCCCCGGGGGCAGGGGGCGAGCCCCAGCATTTT. It is translated as CASSPPGAGGEPQHF.

The chain uses TRBV24-1 and TRBJ1-5; 7 nucleotides align to TRBD1. Trimming at V came to 4 bases and at J to 4 bases, leaving 12 bases not matched to a gene. The CDR3 has 17 amino acids. Germline V CDR1 and CDR2: KGHDR, SFDVKD. CDR3 in DNA: TGTGCCACCAGTGACGAAGGGAACGCAGGGGGTAATCAGCCCCAGCATTTT. This sequence encodes CATSDEGNAGGNQPQHF.

In this sample, this clonotype turned up many times. The chain links TRBV2 to TRBJ1-1; no clear D gene. The length of the CDR3 is 16 residues. V lost 7 bases to trimming and J lost 0 bases, with 18 bases between them. Germline V lookup: CDR1 SNHLY, CDR2 FYNNEI. The CDR3 region has the DNA TGTGCCAGCACCGAGAGGAGTGGTGGGATGAACACTGAAGCTTTCTTT. It specifies CASTERSGGMNTEAFF.

In this sample, this clonotype turned up once. The J gene is TRBJ1-4, the V gene TRBV12-3 or TRBV12-4; 10 bases map to TRBD1. This CDR3 is 15 amino acids long. After removal of 6 bases from V and 8 bases from J, the junction contained 9 bases not matched to a gene. CDR3 in amino acids: CASRGWDRGTEKLFF. The CDR3 coding sequence is TGTGCCAGCAGAGGCTGGGACAGGGGCACCGAAAAACTGTTTTTT.

In its sample, this clonotype was seen many times. The V and J genes are TRBV5-1 and TRBJ2-1; no clear D. Germline V gives CDR1 SGHRS, CDR2 YFSETQ. The CDR3 has 13 amino acids. The V gene lost 1 base and the J gene lost 8 bases, with 10 bases spanning the gap. DNA for the CDR3: TGCGCCAGCAGCTTGAGTAGGGCCCATGAGCAGTTCTTC. Residues: CASSLSRAHEQFF.

This clonotype was detected only a few times. This rearrangement joins TRBV19 to TRBJ2-6, with a possible D match to TRBD1 (5 bases). CDR3 length equals 17 residues. The V end lost 4 bases, the J end lost 4 bases, and 17 bases lay between the germline ends. Germline CDR1 reads LNHDA; CDR2 reads SQIVND (reference sequence). The CDR3: CASSTYPTGSGANVLTF. As DNA, the CDR3 is TGTGCCAGTAGTACCTACCCCACAGGATCCGGGGCCAACGTCCTGACTTTC. Full variable domain (outside the CDR3, taken from reference TRBV19 and TRBJ2-6): DGGITQSPKYLFRKEGQNVTLSCEQNLNHDAMYWYRQDPGQGLRLIYYSQIVNDFQKGDIAEGYSVSREKKESFPLTVTSAQKNPTAFYLCASSTYPTGSGANVLTFGAGSRLTVL.

The rearrangement joins TRBV20-1 to TRBJ2-2; D call uncertain. There are 12 residues in the CDR3. From germline, CDR1 is DFQATT and CDR2 SNEGSKA (reference sequence). The V end was cut by 5 bases, the J end by 6 bases, with 10 bases between. CDR3 amino acids: CSALQWSGELFF. The CDR3, as DNA: TGCAGTGCTCTACAGTGGTCCGGGGAGCTGTTTTTT.

V usage is TRBV20-1 and J usage is TRBJ1-5; possibly TRBD1 for D (5 bases). The CDR3 length is 14 residues. The germline V gene encodes CDR1 DFQATT and CDR2 SNEGSKA (reference sequence). The V and J ends lost 5 bases and 11 bases respectively, with 22 bases between them. As DNA, the CDR3 is TGCAGTGCTGGTGATCGCCGGGGGGGGTTGTCCCAGCATTTT. It codes for CSAGDRRGGLSQHF.

The rearrangement links TRBV27 to TRBJ2-7; D gene unclear. The germline CDR1 and CDR2 sequences are MNHEY and SMNVEV (reference sequence). The CDR3 extends over 11 amino acids. Trimming pared 3 bases from V and 6 bases from J, leaving 6 bases between. The CDR3 here is CASSFRGEQYF. In DNA, the CDR3 is TGTGCCAGCAGTTTCAGAGGCGAGCAGTACTTC.

Concerning this clonotype itself: A junction boundary mismatches the germline segment, possibly from a read error. The chain's CDR3 is CASSLFSNNLPLHF. CDR3 DNA sequence: TGTGCCAGCTCTCTTTTTTCTAACAATTTACCCCTCCACTTT. The chain employs TRBV3-1 and TRBJ1-6; D remains unclear. From germline, CDR1 is LGHDT and CDR2 YNNKEL (reference sequence). This CDR3 contains 14 residues. Together with reference TRBV3-1 and TRBJ1-6, the CDR3 gives the full variable domain: DTAVSQTPKYLVTQMGNDKSIKCEQNLGHDTMYWYKQDSKKFLKIMFSYNNKELIINETVPNRFSPKSPDKAHLNLHINSLELGDSAVYFCASSLFSNNLPLHFGNGTRLTVT.

This clonotype was seen more than once but under ten times. The V and J genes are TRBV4-2 and TRBJ2-7; D remains unclear. The CDR3 covers 14 residues. Germline CDR1 LGHNA, CDR2 YNFKEQ. V lost 4 bases to trimming and J lost 3 bases, with 13 bases between them. CDR3 sequence reads: CASSPVAGSYEQYF. The CDR3 DNA reads TGTGCCAGCAGCCCTGTAGCAGGTAGCTACGAGCAGTACTTC.